A single sample is the source of the 20 T cell receptor beta chains below, sequenced in a study of Ad26.COV2.S vaccination and SARS-CoV-2 variants. Sequenced by immunoSEQ multiplex PCR; TCRdb stores in-frame clones only, minus some. This table holds approximately 400,000 clones, approximately 83% found once. Treatment described: 15 to 20 received Ad26.COV2.S at low or high dose, single or two shots; 5 received placebo; per-sample allocation not given. All samples were drawn on day 63, counting from the first vaccine or placebo injection. The starting material was peripheral blood, obtained in a trial of Ad26.COV2.S vaccine versus placebo. These receptors originate from a person aged 18-65 years who received the Ad26.COV2.S COVID-19 vaccine or a placebo.

The chain couples TRBV27 to TRBJ2-7, with TRBD1 as a possible D gene (5 bases). The CDR3 extends over 13 amino acids. The germline V gene encodes CDR1 MNHEY and CDR2 SMNVEV (reference sequence). The ends were cut back, 3 bases at V and 1 base at J, with 7 bases in the middle. CDR3 in DNA: TGTGCCAGCAGTTTGACAGAGTCCTACGAGCAGTACTTC. Translated, it gives CASSLTESYEQYF.

The chain is built from TRBV4-2 and TRBJ1-1, with TRBD1 as a possible D gene (6 bases). Trimming cost V 6 bases and J 4 bases, with 15 bases left between them. The CDR3 is made up of 14 amino acids. The V gene's germline CDR1 is LGHNA and CDR2 YNFKEQ. The CDR3 loop reads CASRLTGMGTEAFF. CDR3 coding DNA: TGTGCCAGCAGACTCACAGGGATGGGCACTGAAGCTTTCTTT.

The chain carries TRBV6-5 and TRBJ2-1, with 7 bases lining up with TRBD1. Germline-derived CDR1 and CDR2 are MNHEY and SVGAGI. V was pared by 6 bases and J by 9 bases, with 11 bases of the junction left unmatched. The CDR3 runs to 14 residues. Here the CDR3 reads CASRTGLVSSEQFF. The CDR3 DNA follows: TGTGCCAGCAGGACAGGGCTGGTTTCAAGTGAGCAGTTCTTC.

CDR3 in amino acids: CASSLFGGRYGYTF. The CDR3 DNA sequence: TGTGCCAGCAGCTTATTCGGGGGCCGCTATGGCTACACCTTC. The chain carries TRBV5-5 and TRBJ1-2; D may be TRBD1 (6 bases). Trimming cost V 2 bases and J 4 bases, with 12 bases left between them. Germline loops: CDR1 SGHKS, CDR2 YYEKEE (reference sequence). This CDR3 spans 14 amino acids.

J is TRBJ2-1 and V is TRBV5-1; no clear D gene. The germline CDR1 and CDR2 sequences are SGHRS and YFSETQ. The CDR3 is 15 amino acids. V was trimmed by 0 bases and J by 5 bases, leaving 12 bases between them. This chain's CDR3 is CASSLAIYRDNEQFF. CDR3 DNA: TGCGCCAGCAGCTTGGCCATTTACAGAGACAATGAGCAGTTCTTC.

V is TRBV5-5 and J is TRBJ1-3, with D unclear. V dropped 3 bases and J dropped 0 bases, with 10 bases sitting between them. The CDR3 loop spans 15 amino acids. CDR1 and CDR2 from the germline V gene are SGHKS and YYEKEE (reference sequence). CDR3: CASSYRHNSGNTIYF. The CDR3 coding sequence is TGTGCCAGCAGCTACCGACATAACTCTGGAAACACCATATATTTT.

The V call is TRBV5-5, the J call TRBJ1-2; 9 bases match TRBD1. Losses at the gene ends were 4 bases for V and 4 bases for J; bases not matched to a gene: 8. Germline V gives CDR1 SGHKS, CDR2 YYEKEE (reference sequence). The CDR3 runs to 15 residues. This CDR3 reads CASSRPGQGIYGYTF. The CDR3 DNA reads as TGTGCCAGCAGCAGGCCGGGACAGGGAATCTATGGCTACACCTTC.

This clone was seen only a few times. The chain is built from TRBV27 and TRBJ1-6; D unresolved. CDR1 is MNHEY, CDR2 SMNVEV, per germline (reference sequence). With 2 bases removed from V and 0 bases from J, the gap between germline ends came to 5 bases. The CDR3 is made up of 15 amino acids. The CDR3 protein is CASSLESSYNSPLHF. The CDR3 nucleotides are TGTGCCAGCAGTTTAGAGAGCTCCTATAATTCACCCCTCCACTTT.

This clone has just a few counts. The chain carries TRBV2 and TRBJ2-7; D unclear. CDR1 and CDR2 from the germline V gene are SNHLY and FYNNEI. The CDR3 has 14 amino acids. V lost 6 bases and J lost 4, with 16 bases in between. The CDR3: CASRESRSGYEQYF. The CDR3 bases are TGTGCCAGCAGGGAGTCCAGGAGTGGATACGAGCAGTACTTC.

This chain joins TRBV3-1 (or the pseudogene TRBV3-2) and TRBJ2-3, with D perhaps TRBD2 (5 bases). V was pared by 9 bases and J by 5 bases, with 21 bases between. The CDR3 loop spans 15 amino acids. CDR1 is LGHDT, CDR2 YNNKEL, per germline (reference sequence). CDR3 region: CARSGRLGLEDTQYF. The DNA for the CDR3 is TGTGCCAGGTCGGGGAGACTCGGGTTGGAAGATACGCAGTATTTT.

The chain carries TRBV7-2 and TRBJ2-3; a weak D match, TRBD1 (5 bases). The germline V and J ends were trimmed by 1 base and 4 bases, with 9 bases remaining between them. CDR1 is SGHTA, CDR2 FQGNSA, per germline. The CDR3 spans 14 residues. In DNA, the CDR3 is TGTGCCAGCAGCTTAGGTGTGGGGCCAGATACGCAGTATTTT. The encoded protein is CASSLGVGPDTQYF. Drawing the rest from reference TRBV7-2 and TRBJ2-3, the complete variable domain is GAGVSQSPSNKVTEKGKDVELRCDPISGHTALYWYRQSLGQGLEFLIYFQGNSAPDKSGLPSDRFSAERTGGSVSTLTIQRTQQEDSAVYLCASSLGVGPDTQYFGPGTRLTVL.

V and J are TRBV9 and TRBJ1-1; 9 bases align to TRBD1. V shed 4 bases, J shed 1 base, and the junction held 5 bases outside the gene matches. CDR1 SGDLS and CDR2 YYNGEE come from the germline V gene. This CDR3 is built from 15 residues. Written as DNA, the CDR3 is TGTGCCAGCAGCCCAAGGACAGGGGCGAACACTGAAGCTTTCTTT. Its translation: CASSPRTGANTEAFF.

V gene TRBV15 combines with J gene TRBJ1-1, with a possible D match to TRBD1 (6 bases). CDR1 is LNHNV, CDR2 YYDKDF, per germline (reference sequence). V was trimmed by 3 bases and J by 0 bases, leaving 8 bases between them. The CDR3 is 14 residues long. The CDR3 coding sequence is TGTGCCACCAGCAGGACAGGCATGAACACTGAAGCTTTCTTT. Its translation: CATSRTGMNTEAFF. Variable domain in full (rest from reference TRBV15 and TRBJ1-1): DAMVIQNPRYQVTQFGKPVTLSCSQTLNHNVMYWYQQKSSQAPKLLFHYYDKDFNNEADTPDNFQSRRPNTSFCFLDIRSPGLGDTAMYLCATSRTGMNTEAFFGQGTRLTVV.

The rearrangement uses TRBV30 and TRBJ2-1; a possible D gene is TRBD2 (6 bases). The germline V and J ends were trimmed by 7 bases and 1 base, with 14 bases remaining between them. CDR1 and CDR2 (germline): GTSNPN, SVGIG (reference sequence). CDR3 length: 14 amino acids. The CDR3 protein is CASQSGGSYNEQFF. The CDR3 bases are TGTGCCTCTCAGAGCGGAGGGTCCTACAATGAGCAGTTCTTC.

This chain links TRBV5-4 with TRBJ2-5; 15 bases align to TRBD2. This CDR3 is built from 17 residues. V lost 0 bases to trimming and J lost 4 bases; unmatched junction nucleotides: 4. Germline V gene lookup returns CDR1 SGHNT and CDR2 YYREEE (reference sequence). The CDR3 DNA sequence: TGTGCCAGCAGCTTGGGAGGACTAGCGGGAGGGGGAGAGACCCAGTACTTC. It encodes CASSLGGLAGGGETQYF. Looking up the rest from reference TRBV5-4 and TRBJ2-5 gives the full variable domain: ETGVTQSPTHLIKTRGQQVTLRCSSQSGHNTVSWYQQALGQGPQFIFQYYREEENGRGNFPPRFSGLQFPNYSSELNVNALELDDSALYLCASSLGGLAGGGETQYFGPGTRLLVL.

The J gene is TRBJ1-2, the V gene TRBV6-1; TRBD1 is a possible D gene (5 bases). In germline, CDR1 is MNHNS, CDR2 SASEGT. V lost 4 bases, J lost 4 bases, and 22 bases lay in between. This CDR3 spans 17 amino acids. The CDR3 sequence is CASSARTKLLSPYGYTF. In nucleotides, the CDR3 is TGTGCCAGCAGTGCCCGGACAAAACTCCTTTCTCCCTATGGCTACACCTTC.

The chain uses TRBV6-4 and TRBJ1-2; 9 bases fit TRBD1. The CDR3 is 16 amino acids. The V and J ends lost 0 bases and 7 bases, in that order; junction bases with no gene match: 9. Germline V gives CDR1 MRHNA, CDR2 SNTAGT. In DNA, the CDR3 is TGTGCCAGCAGTGACTCGGAATCAGGGACAGGGTCTGGCTACACCTTC. It translates to CASSDSESGTGSGYTF.

The chain combines TRBV7-9 with TRBJ1-6, with D possibly TRBD1 on 5 matching bases. Trimming removed 4 bases at V and 8 bases at J, with 15 bases between. Per the germline V gene, CDR1 is SEHNR and CDR2 is FQNEAQ (reference sequence). The CDR3 totals 15 residues. The CDR3 spells CASSSQVTAHSPLHF. The CDR3 nucleotides read TGTGCCAGCAGCTCCCAAGTGACAGCCCATTCACCCCTCCACTTT.

This clone was detected only a few times. The rearrangement uses TRBV7-9 and TRBJ1-2; TRBD1 aligns across 10 bases. With 5 bases clipped from V and 0 bases from J, the junction kept 12 bases outside the gene matches. Germline values: CDR1 SEHNR, CDR2 FQNEAQ (reference sequence). This CDR3 is 18 amino acids long. The CDR3 protein is CASSHPLDRGKANYGYTF. As DNA, the CDR3 is TGTGCCAGCAGCCACCCTTTGGACAGGGGGAAAGCTAACTATGGCTACACCTTC.

The rearrangement uses TRBV23-1 and TRBJ1-5; D remains ambiguous. TRBV23-1 is an open reading frame whose function is uncertain. The CDR3 covers 14 residues. Trimming left V 0 bases short and J 4 bases short, with 7 bases between. CDR3 bases: TGCGCCAGCAGTCAATCGAGAAGAAATCAGCCCCAGCATTTT. It codes for CASSQSRRNQPQHF.